This T cell receptor beta chain comes out of a study of cytotoxic CD8 clonotypes in ibrutinib-treated CLL. The J segment lost 1 base and the V segment lost 6 bases, leaving 4 bases of the junction unmatched. CDR3 length: 15 residues. Germline V CDR1 and CDR2: MGHRA, YSYEKL. Sequencing used immunoSEQ multiplex PCR; TCRdb keeps in-frame clones, though not all of them. In the table there are just over 200,000 clones, roughly three quarters of which are singletons. A few counts support this clone. Sequencing was performed on PBMCs, taken after 12 months of ibrutinib treatment. The chain has TRBV4-1 and TRBJ2-3; TRBD2 matches 10 bases. The source of this sequence is a human donor with chronic lymphocytic leukemia. CDR3 in amino acids: CASSLLAGGTDTQYF. The CDR3 nucleotides are TGCGCCAGCAGTCTCCTAGCGGGGGGCACAGATACGCAGTATTTT.